The table lists the clone carrying this TCR beta chain with many counts. RNA transcripts provided the source from which TCR beta CDR3 regions were amplified. First-round RT-PCR targeting the TCR CDR3 was performed with the HTBI primer set. MiXCR, run by TCRdb on the multiplex PCR reads, gives a single entry per CDR3 protein. Of approximately 630,000 distinct CDR3 sequences listed, roughly 17% are singletons. The CDR3 consists of 15 residues. V gave up 4 bases and J gave up 3 bases, with 13 bases separating them. Per the germline V gene, CDR1 is LGHNT and CDR2 is FRNRAP. The sample belongs to a study of T cells in Graves' hyperthyroidism and ophthalmopathy.

V is TRBV12-5 and J is TRBJ2-1, with D unresolved. The sequence was collected from a woman in her twenties or thirties with Graves' hyperthyroidism. Sequenced sample: blood. CDR3 region: CASGSGTSHYNEQFF. CDR3 coding DNA: TGTGCTAGTGGTTCCGGAACCTCACACTACAATGAGCAGTTCTTC.